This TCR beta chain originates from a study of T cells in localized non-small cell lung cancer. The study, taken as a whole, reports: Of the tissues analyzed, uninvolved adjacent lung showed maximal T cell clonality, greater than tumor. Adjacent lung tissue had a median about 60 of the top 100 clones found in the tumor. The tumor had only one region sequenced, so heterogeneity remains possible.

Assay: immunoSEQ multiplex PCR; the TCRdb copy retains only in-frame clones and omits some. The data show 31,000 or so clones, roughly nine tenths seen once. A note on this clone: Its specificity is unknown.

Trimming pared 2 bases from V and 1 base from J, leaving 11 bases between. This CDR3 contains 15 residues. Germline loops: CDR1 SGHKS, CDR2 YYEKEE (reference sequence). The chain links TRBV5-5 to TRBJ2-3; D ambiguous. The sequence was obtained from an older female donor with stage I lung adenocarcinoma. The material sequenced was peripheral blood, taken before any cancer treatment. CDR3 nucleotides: TGTGCCAGCAGCTTCTGGGTGTGGGGCACAGATACGCAGTATTTT. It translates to CASSFWVWGTDTQYF.